The 14 T cell receptor beta chains reported below all come from one sample, sequenced in a study of cytotoxic CD8 clonotypes in ibrutinib-treated CLL. The assay was immunoSEQ multiplex PCR, and TCRdb's table has in-frame clones only and misses some. The table records some 200,000 clones, 79% of them present only once. This material consisted of PBMCs, taken after 12 months of ibrutinib treatment. Every receptor here comes from a human donor with chronic lymphocytic leukemia.

This clone was seen more than once but under ten times. The sample has other DNA sequences that encode this CDR3 too. The chain uses TRBV7-3 and TRBJ2-3; D not certain. V lost 5 bases to trimming and J lost 3 bases, with 6 bases between them. The CDR3 covers 12 residues. Germline V gene lookup returns CDR1 SGHTA and CDR2 FQGTGA. DNA of the CDR3: TGTGCCAGCAGCCCACGAACAGATACGCAGTATTTT. This sequence encodes CASSPRTDTQYF.

The chain has TRBV4-2 and TRBJ2-3; D not certain. This CDR3 has 17 residues. V lost 0 bases and J 6 bases, leaving 19 bases between the germline ends. Germline CDR1 reads LGHNA; CDR2 reads YNFKEQ. CDR3: CASSQDWQATLLDTQYF. CDR3 DNA sequence: TGTGCCAGCAGCCAAGATTGGCAGGCTACTCTTCTGGATACGCAGTATTTT.

This rearrangement joins TRBV27 to TRBJ1-4, with TRBD1 as a possible D gene (5 bases). CDR1 and CDR2 (germline): MNHEY, SMNVEV (reference sequence). This CDR3 is 15 amino acids long. V was clipped by 6 bases and J by 10 bases, with 21 bases between them. The CDR3 DNA is TGTGCCAGCAGGCGGGGGGAGTCCAGCGGGCGAAAACTGTTTTTT. This sequence encodes CASRRGESSGRKLFF.

This chain connects TRBV5-1 to TRBJ2-7, with D perhaps TRBD1 (6 bases). Germline loops: CDR1 SGHRS, CDR2 YFSETQ. Trimming stripped 0 bases from V and 2 bases from J, with 12 bases between. The CDR3 covers 15 residues. The CDR3 spells CASSLAWDTTYEQYF. CDR3 sequence (DNA): TGCGCCAGCAGCTTGGCTTGGGACACAACCTACGAGCAGTACTTC.

This sequence joins TRBV5-1 and TRBJ2-5; D gene unclear. Germline V gene sequence: CDR1 SGHRS, CDR2 YFSETQ. V was cut by 1 base and J by 4 bases, with 11 bases left in between. This CDR3 is 14 amino acids long. The CDR3 is CASSLSRQGETQYF. The CDR3 DNA follows: TGCGCCAGCAGCTTGTCACGACAAGGAGAGACCCAGTACTTC.

CDR3 amino acids: CAIGDREETQYF. Here the CDR3 DNA reads TGTGCCATCGGGGACAGGGAAGAGACCCAGTACTTC. The V and J genes are TRBV10-3 and TRBJ2-5, with 9 bases fitting TRBD1. There are 12 residues in the CDR3. J was trimmed by 3 bases and V by 8 bases; bases with no gene match: 1. The germline CDR1 and CDR2 sequences are ENHRY and SYGVKD.

The rearrangement joins TRBV6-5 to TRBJ2-3, with TRBD2 identical over 13 bases. Germline-derived CDR1 and CDR2 are MNHEY and SVGAGI. The CDR3 is 16 residues long. J was trimmed by 3 bases and V by 0 bases; bases with no gene match: 0. This CDR3 is CASSYSTSGGTDTQYF. The CDR3 DNA reads TGTGCCAGCAGTTACTCGACTAGCGGGGGGACAGATACGCAGTATTTT.

The CDR3 protein is CASSTHRNTEAFF. As DNA, the CDR3 is TGTGCCAGCAGTACTCATAGGAACACTGAAGCTTTCTTT. This chain uses TRBV27 with TRBJ1-1; D gene unclear. The CDR3 is made up of 13 amino acids. Looked up from germline, CDR1 is MNHEY and CDR2 is SMNVEV (reference sequence). Trimming took off 5 bases at V and 1 base at J, with 8 bases between the two ends.

The chain is built from TRBV27 and TRBJ1-5; D may be TRBD1 (5 bases). Germline loops: CDR1 MNHEY, CDR2 SMNVEV (reference sequence). V dropped 6 bases and J dropped 7 bases, with 10 bases sitting between them. The CDR3 has 12 residues. The CDR3 spells CASRRGAQPQHF. For the CDR3, the DNA is TGTGCCAGCAGGCGCGGGGCCCAGCCCCAGCATTTT.

The table lists this clone with a few counts. The chain has TRBV7-2 and TRBJ1-3; 8 nucleotides align to TRBD1. Germline CDR1 is SGHTA and CDR2 is FQGNSA. Trimming removed 5 bases from V and 4 bases from J; junction bases left unmatched: 4. The CDR3 runs to 14 residues. CDR3: CASSRDRTGNTIYF. For the CDR3, the DNA is TGTGCCAGCAGCAGGGACAGGACCGGAAACACCATATATTTT.

The rearrangement links TRBV29-1 to TRBJ1-4; D not certain. Trimming removed 6 bases at V and 4 bases at J, with 12 bases between. This CDR3 is built from 13 residues. The germline CDR1 and CDR2 sequences are SQVTM and ANQGSEA. Here the CDR3 reads CSVRVGVNEKLFF. The CDR3 bases are TGCAGCGTCCGGGTAGGAGTTAATGAAAAACTGTTTTTT.

The CDR3 coding sequence is TGTGCCAGCAGCTCCGGGACTACCTTTCCTTACGAGCAGTACTTC. Its translation: CASSSGTTFPYEQYF. This chain joins TRBV7-9 and TRBJ2-7, with 7 positions matching TRBD2. Germline V lookup: CDR1 SEHNR, CDR2 FQNEAQ (reference sequence). Trimming removed 4 bases from V and 4 bases from J; junction bases left unmatched: 10. The CDR3 is 15 residues long.

J is TRBJ1-3 and V is TRBV29-1; TRBD1 matches at 9 bases. The CDR3 is 16 residues long. V was clipped by 1 base and J by 5 bases; unmatched bases: 9. The V gene's germline CDR1 is SQVTM and CDR2 ANQGSEA. The CDR3 DNA reads as TGCAGCGTTGAAGGGCCGGGACAGGGTAACAGAAACACCATATATTTT. It codes for CSVEGPGQGNRNTIYF.

This chain connects TRBV14 to TRBJ1-2, with D maybe TRBD1 (6 bases). Trimming pared 4 bases from V and 2 bases from J, leaving 17 bases between. In germline, CDR1 is SGHDN, CDR2 FVKESK. This CDR3 region has 16 residues. Here the CDR3 reads CASSLHGTSPNYGYTF. In nucleotides, the CDR3 is TGTGCCAGCAGCCTCCACGGGACATCACCCAACTATGGCTACACCTTC.